The 19 T cell receptor beta chains given below trace back to one sample, sequenced in a study of blood T cell repertoires in COVID-19. Produced via immunoSEQ multiplex PCR; TCRdb's table is partial and in-frame only. The top ten clones hold roughly 1.9% of a sample with a few hundred thousand clones, about 85% of them seen once. The material sequenced was peripheral blood. The receptors stem from a man aged 25 to 45 who had recovered from COVID-19.

This rearrangement joins TRBV13 to TRBJ1-2; D may be TRBD1 (5 bases). The CDR3 has 15 amino acids. Looked up from germline, CDR1 is PRHDT and CDR2 is FYEKMQ (reference sequence). Between the trimmed V and J ends, which lost 10 bases and 6 bases, there was a span of 24 bases. This CDR3 is CANGGEGDRVNGYTF. CDR3 nucleotide sequence: TGTGCCAATGGAGGGGAAGGCGATCGGGTAAATGGCTACACCTTC.

The J gene is TRBJ2-3, the V gene TRBV2, with D possibly being TRBD2 (5 bases). The CDR3 loop spans 15 amino acids. Trimming removed 2 bases from V and 1 base from J, with 10 bases in between. The germline gives CDR1 SNHLY, CDR2 FYNNEI. In DNA, the CDR3 is TGTGCCAGCAGTGAAACGGGGTCGGGCACAGATACGCAGTATTTT. This codes for CASSETGSGTDTQYF.

The genes are TRBV29-1 and TRBJ1-4, with D perhaps matching TRBD1 (6 bases). CDR1 and CDR2 (germline): SQVTM, ANQGSEA. Trimming removed 7 bases at V and 7 bases at J, with 13 bases between. This CDR3 contains 12 residues. The CDR3 protein is CSALTGAEKLFF. CDR3 sequence (DNA): TGCAGCGCCCTGACAGGAGCTGAAAAACTGTTTTTT.

The genes are TRBV25-1 and TRBJ1-6; TRBD1 matches at 8 bases. Germline CDR1 and CDR2: MGHDK and SYGVNS. V lost 4 bases to trimming and J lost 7 bases; unmatched junction nucleotides: 3. CDR3 length equals 14 residues. The CDR3 sequence is CASSGRQGNSPLHF. As DNA, the CDR3 is TGTGCCAGCAGTGGCCGACAGGGGAATTCACCCCTCCACTTT.

V is TRBV4-1 and J is TRBJ1-2; 8 bases are a match to TRBD1. CDR3 size: 14 residues. J was trimmed by 8 bases and V by 3 bases; bases with no gene match: 8. Germline-derived CDR1 and CDR2 are MGHRA and YSYEKL. CDR3 in amino acids: CASSQEDRVSGYTF. The DNA for the CDR3 is TGCGCCAGCAGCCAGGAGGACAGGGTTTCAGGCTACACCTTC.

The chain carries TRBV18 and TRBJ1-2; weak D call: TRBD1 (5 bases). Germline V gene sequence: CDR1 KGHSH, CDR2 LQKENI. Deletions cut 1 base from V and 3 bases from J, with 18 bases between. The CDR3 is made up of 17 amino acids. CDR3 nucleotide sequence: TGTGCCAGCTCACCACTCTTCGGGGGTTACTCGGACTATGGCTACACCTTC. Protein product: CASSPLFGGYSDYGYTF.

CDR3 coding DNA: TGTGCCACCAGCACTGGGACAACTATTAGCACAGATACGCAGTATTTT. Protein sequence: CATSTGTTISTDTQYF. The chain uses TRBV15 and TRBJ2-3, with D possibly being TRBD1 (6 bases). V lost 4 bases, J lost 0 bases, and 14 bases lay in between. Per the germline V gene, CDR1 is LNHNV and CDR2 is YYDKDF (reference sequence). CDR3 size: 16 residues. The variable domain in full, with the rest retrieved from reference TRBV15 and TRBJ2-3, is DAMVIQNPRYQVTQFGKPVTLSCSQTLNHNVMYWYQQKSSQAPKLLFHYYDKDFNNEADTPDNFQSRRPNTSFCFLDIRSPGLGDTAMYLCATSTGTTISTDTQYFGPGTRLTVL.

V and J are TRBV10-3 and TRBJ1-2, with D perhaps matching TRBD1 (5 bases). V was cut by 6 bases and J by 5 bases, with 22 bases left in between. The V gene's germline CDR1 is ENHRY and CDR2 SYGVKD. The CDR3 runs to 16 residues. The CDR3 bases are TGTGCCATCAGGGGGTTCGTACGGGGAGGGACTTATGGCTACACCTTC. This gives the protein CAIRGFVRGGTYGYTF.

The chain employs TRBV28 and TRBJ2-3, with 7 bases fitting TRBD2. V shed 3 bases and J 6 bases; nucleotides not matched to a gene: 6. Germline V gives CDR1 MDHEN, CDR2 SYDVKM. The CDR3 is made up of 14 amino acids. This CDR3 reads CASSFSGGSDTQYF. The CDR3 nucleotides read TGTGCCAGCAGTTTTTCGGGGGGTTCGGATACGCAGTATTTT.

The chain carries TRBV5-5 and TRBJ2-7; D is uncertain. Trimming took off 1 base at V and 0 bases at J, with 8 bases between the two ends. In germline, CDR1 is SGHKS, CDR2 YYEKEE (reference sequence). The CDR3 contains 14 residues. The CDR3 sequence: CASSLLESSYEQYV. The CDR3 nucleotides are TGTGCCAGCAGCTTGTTGGAGAGCTCCTACGAGCAGTACGTC.

This chain joins TRBV19 and TRBJ2-7; a weak D match, TRBD2 (5 bases). This CDR3 region has 14 residues. Per the germline V gene, CDR1 is LNHDA and CDR2 is SQIVND (reference sequence). Trimming left V 6 bases short and J 2 bases short, with 14 bases between. CDR3 nucleotides: TGTGCCAGTAGCATGACTACCACCGCCTACGAGCAGTACTTC. It is translated as CASSMTTTAYEQYF.

The V gene is TRBV2, the J gene TRBJ2-1; 9 bases align to TRBD1. Germline V gives CDR1 SNHLY, CDR2 FYNNEI. This CDR3 is 15 amino acids long. V gave up 6 bases and J gave up 7 bases; unmatched junction bases: 10. CDR3 sequence (DNA): TGTGCCAGCAGCTTGGGACAGGGATTTCAAAATGAGCAGTTCTTC. As protein: CASSLGQGFQNEQFF.

The V call is TRBV11-3, the J call TRBJ2-1; D unresolved. The CDR3 loop spans 16 amino acids. V was clipped by 1 base and J by 1 base, with 11 bases between them. Germline assignment: CDR1 SGHNT and CDR2 YENEEA. The CDR3 nucleotides read TGTGCCAGCAGCTTAGGCCGAGAGCATTCCTACAATGAGCAGTTCTTC. This encodes CASSLGREHSYNEQFF. Combining the CDR3 with reference TRBV11-3 and TRBJ2-1 gives the whole variable domain EAGVVQSPRYKIIEKKQPVAFWCNPISGHNTLYWYLQNLGQGPELLIRYENEEAVDDSQLPKDRFSAERLKGVDSTLKIQPAELGDSAVYLCASSLGREHSYNEQFFGPGTRLTVL.

This clone was seen at least ten times. The chain has TRBV6-5 and TRBJ2-2; 9 positions match TRBD1. The V and J ends lost 6 bases and 6 bases, in that order; junction bases with no gene match: 8. This CDR3 has 15 residues. Germline V gene sequence: CDR1 MNHEY, CDR2 SVGAGI. The CDR3 coding sequence is TGTGCCAGCAGCGGCACAGGGGGCGAGGCCGGGGAGCTGTTTTTT. Protein product: CASSGTGGEAGELFF.

The genes are TRBV27 and TRBJ2-5, with D perhaps matching TRBD2 (6 bases). V lost 5 bases and J 9 bases, leaving 19 bases between the germline ends. Germline V gene data show CDR1 as MNHEY and CDR2 as SMNVEV (reference sequence). This CDR3 has 14 residues. CDR3 in DNA: TGTGCCAGCAGTACCCGCCTCGGGCCGGGGGCCCAGTACTTC. Translated, it gives CASSTRLGPGAQYF.

The chain links TRBV4-1 to TRBJ1-2; TRBD1 aligns across 8 bases. CDR1 is MGHRA and CDR2 is YSYEKL in the germline V gene. The CDR3 extends over 16 amino acids. With V trimmed by 0 bases and J by 4 bases, 7 bases remained unmatched. The chain's CDR3 is CASSQDWQGAGYGYTF. CDR3 nucleotides: TGCGCCAGCAGCCAAGATTGGCAGGGGGCTGGCTATGGCTACACCTTC.

The chain recombines TRBV2 with TRBJ1-3; the D is unclear. V dropped 7 bases and J dropped 2 bases, with 12 bases sitting between them. This CDR3 spans 14 amino acids. Germline V gene data show CDR1 as SNHLY and CDR2 as FYNNEI. The CDR3 nucleotides read TGTGCCAGCACCGAAACCGGTACTGGAAACACCATATATTTT. Residues: CASTETGTGNTIYF.

The J gene is TRBJ2-7, the V gene TRBV7-8; D might be TRBD2 (5 bases). The germline V and J ends were trimmed by 4 bases and 4 bases, with 14 bases remaining between them. The CDR3 contains 14 residues. Germline CDR1 is SGHVS and CDR2 is FQNEAQ. CDR3 residues: CASSSGTRGYEQYF. CDR3 bases: TGTGCCAGCAGCTCGGGAACTAGAGGATACGAGCAGTACTTC.

The gene calls are TRBV23-1 and TRBJ1-1; a possible D gene is TRBD1 (5 bases). TRBV23-1 is an ORF for which the function is uncertain. The CDR3 is 14 residues long. V shed 4 bases and J shed 0 bases, with 9 bases lying between them. In DNA, the CDR3 is TGCGCCAGCAGTCCGACAGTCATGAACACTGAAGCTTTCTTT. It is translated as CASSPTVMNTEAFF.